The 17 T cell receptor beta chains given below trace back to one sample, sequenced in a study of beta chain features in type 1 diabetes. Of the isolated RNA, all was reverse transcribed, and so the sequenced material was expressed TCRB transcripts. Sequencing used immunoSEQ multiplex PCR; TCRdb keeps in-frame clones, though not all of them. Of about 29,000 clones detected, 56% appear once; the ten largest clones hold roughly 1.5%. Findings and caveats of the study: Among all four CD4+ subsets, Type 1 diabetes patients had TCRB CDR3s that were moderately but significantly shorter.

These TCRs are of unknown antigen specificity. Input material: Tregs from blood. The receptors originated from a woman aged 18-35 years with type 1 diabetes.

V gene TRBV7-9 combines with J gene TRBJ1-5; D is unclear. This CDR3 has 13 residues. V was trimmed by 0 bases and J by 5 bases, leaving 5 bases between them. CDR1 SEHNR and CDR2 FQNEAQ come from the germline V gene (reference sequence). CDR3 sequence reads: CASSLASDQPQHF. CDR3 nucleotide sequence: TGTGCCAGCAGCTTAGCCTCGGATCAGCCCCAGCATTTT.

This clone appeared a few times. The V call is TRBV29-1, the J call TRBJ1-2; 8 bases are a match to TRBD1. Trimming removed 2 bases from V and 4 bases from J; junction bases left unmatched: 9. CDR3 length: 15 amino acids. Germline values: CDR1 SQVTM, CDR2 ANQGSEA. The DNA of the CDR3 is TGCAGCGTTGAACGCACCGGGACAGGTGGCTATGGCTACACCTTC. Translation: CSVERTGTGGYGYTF.

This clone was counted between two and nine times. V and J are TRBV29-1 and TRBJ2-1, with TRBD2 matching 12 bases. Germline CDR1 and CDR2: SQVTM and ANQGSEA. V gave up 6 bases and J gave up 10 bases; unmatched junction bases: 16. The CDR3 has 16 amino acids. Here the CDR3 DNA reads TGCAGCGTCGAGCCCAGACTAGCGGGAGAATTCGGGGAGCAGTTCTTC. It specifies CSVEPRLAGEFGEQFF.

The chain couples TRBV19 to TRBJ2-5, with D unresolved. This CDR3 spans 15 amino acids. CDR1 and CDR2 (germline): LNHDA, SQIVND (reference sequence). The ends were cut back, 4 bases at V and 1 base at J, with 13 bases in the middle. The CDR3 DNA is TGTGCCAGTAGTACTCCAAACTCGCCCCAAGAGACCCAGTACTTC. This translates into CASSTPNSPQETQYF.

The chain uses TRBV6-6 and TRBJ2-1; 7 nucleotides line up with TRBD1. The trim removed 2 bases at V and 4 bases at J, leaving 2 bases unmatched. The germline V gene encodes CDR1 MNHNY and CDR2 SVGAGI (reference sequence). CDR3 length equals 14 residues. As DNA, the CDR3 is TGTGCCAGCAGTTACGGGACAGCATACAATGAGCAGTTCTTC. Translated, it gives CASSYGTAYNEQFF.

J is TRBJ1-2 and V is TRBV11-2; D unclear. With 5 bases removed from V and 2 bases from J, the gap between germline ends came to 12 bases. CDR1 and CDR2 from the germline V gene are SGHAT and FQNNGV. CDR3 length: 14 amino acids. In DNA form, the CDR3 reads TGTGCCAGCAGCCCTCTGGGGAGAAACTATGGCTACACCTTC. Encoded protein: CASSPLGRNYGYTF.

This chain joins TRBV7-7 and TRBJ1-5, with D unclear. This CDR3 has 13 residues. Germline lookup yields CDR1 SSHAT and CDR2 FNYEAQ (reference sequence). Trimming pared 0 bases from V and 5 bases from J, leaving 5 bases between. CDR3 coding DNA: TGTGCCAGCAGCTTAGCTGAGGATCAGCCCCAGCATTTT. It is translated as CASSLAEDQPQHF.

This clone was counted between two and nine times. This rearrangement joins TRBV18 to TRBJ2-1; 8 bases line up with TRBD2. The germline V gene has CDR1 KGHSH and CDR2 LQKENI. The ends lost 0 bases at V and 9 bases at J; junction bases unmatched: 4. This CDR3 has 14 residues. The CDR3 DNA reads TGTGCCAGCTCACCACCGGGACTAGTTGGTGAGCAGTTCTTC. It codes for CASSPPGLVGEQFF.

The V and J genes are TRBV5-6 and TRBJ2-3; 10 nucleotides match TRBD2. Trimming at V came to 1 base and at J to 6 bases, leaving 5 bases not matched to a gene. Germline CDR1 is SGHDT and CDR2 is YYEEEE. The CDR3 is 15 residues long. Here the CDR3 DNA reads TGTGCCAGCAGCTTGACTAGCGGGGCTTACGATACGCAGTATTTT. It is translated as CASSLTSGAYDTQYF.

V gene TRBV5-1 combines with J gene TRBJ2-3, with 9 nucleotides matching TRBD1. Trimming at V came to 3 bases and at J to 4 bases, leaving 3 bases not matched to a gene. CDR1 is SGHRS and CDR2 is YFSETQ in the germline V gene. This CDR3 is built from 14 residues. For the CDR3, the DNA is TGCGCCAGCAGCTCACGACAGGGGGCAGATACGCAGTATTTT. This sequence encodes CASSSRQGADTQYF.

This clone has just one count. The CDR3 sequence is CASSLYGGIGFEQYF. The CDR3 DNA sequence: TGTGCCAGCAGCTTGTACGGCGGGATAGGATTCGAGCAGTACTTC. The chain recombines TRBV5-4 with TRBJ2-7, with a weak D call TRBD2 (6 bases). Germline V lookup: CDR1 SGHNT, CDR2 YYREEE (reference sequence). V lost 1 base and J 6 bases, leaving 17 bases between the germline ends. The CDR3 is made up of 15 amino acids.

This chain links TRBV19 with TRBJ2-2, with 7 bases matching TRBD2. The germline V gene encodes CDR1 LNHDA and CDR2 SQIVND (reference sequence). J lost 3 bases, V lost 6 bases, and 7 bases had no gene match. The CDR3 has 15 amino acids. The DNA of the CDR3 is TGTGCCAGTAGATTCAGCGGGAAGGACACCGGGGAGCTGTTTTTT. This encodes CASRFSGKDTGELFF.

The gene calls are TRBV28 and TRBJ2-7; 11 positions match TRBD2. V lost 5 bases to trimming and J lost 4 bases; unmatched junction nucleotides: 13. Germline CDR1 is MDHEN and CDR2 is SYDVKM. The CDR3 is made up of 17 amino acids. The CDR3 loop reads CASSLAGGRGNSYEQYF. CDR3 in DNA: TGTGCCAGCAGTCTAGCGGGAGGTCGGGGGAATTCTTACGAGCAGTACTTC.

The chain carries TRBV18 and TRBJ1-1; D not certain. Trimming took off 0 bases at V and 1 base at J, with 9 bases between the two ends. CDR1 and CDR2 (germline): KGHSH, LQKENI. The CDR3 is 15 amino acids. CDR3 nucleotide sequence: TGTGCCAGCTCACCACCTGCACAGAAGAACACTGAAGCTTTCTTT. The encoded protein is CASSPPAQKNTEAFF.

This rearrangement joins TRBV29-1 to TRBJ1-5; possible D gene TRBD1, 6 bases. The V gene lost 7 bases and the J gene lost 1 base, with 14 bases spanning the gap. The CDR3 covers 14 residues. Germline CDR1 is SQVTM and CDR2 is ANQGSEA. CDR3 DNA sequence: TGCAGCGCCCAGGGGTCTCAAAGCAATCAGCCCCAGCATTTT. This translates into CSAQGSQSNQPQHF. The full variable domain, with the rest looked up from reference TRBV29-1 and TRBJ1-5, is SAVISQKPSRDICQRGTSLTIQCQVDSQVTMMFWYRQQPGQSLTLIATANQGSEATYESGFVIDKFPISRPNLTFSTLTVSNMSPEDSSIYLCSAQGSQSNQPQHFGDGTRLSIL.

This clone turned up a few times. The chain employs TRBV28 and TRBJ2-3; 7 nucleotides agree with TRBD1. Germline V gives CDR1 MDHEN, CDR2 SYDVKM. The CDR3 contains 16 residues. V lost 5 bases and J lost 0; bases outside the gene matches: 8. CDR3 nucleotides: TGTGCCAGCAGTCTAGGGACAGTTGCTAGCACAGATACGCAGTATTTT. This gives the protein CASSLGTVASTDTQYF.

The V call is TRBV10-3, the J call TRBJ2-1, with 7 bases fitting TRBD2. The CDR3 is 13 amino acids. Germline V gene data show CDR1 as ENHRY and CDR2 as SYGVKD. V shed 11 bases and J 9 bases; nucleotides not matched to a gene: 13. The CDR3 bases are TGTGCCGTCCGGGAGCCACCGGGGGGTGAGCAGTTCTTC. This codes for CAVREPPGGEQFF.